This entry lists 20 T cell receptor beta chains sequenced from one sample in a study of T cell responses to AZD1222 COVID-19 vaccine. Using immunoSEQ multiplex PCR, the repertoire was profiled, and TCRdb retains in-frame clones only, with some absent. The sample records 95,000 to 150,000 clones, roughly nine tenths being singletons. Source: peripheral blood, taken on day 0 of AZD1222 vaccination. Every receptor here comes from an adult in good health.

The J gene is TRBJ2-2, the V gene TRBV19; 13 bases are shared with TRBD2. This CDR3 is 18 amino acids long. V was pared by 7 bases and J by 4 bases, with 12 bases of the junction left unmatched. From germline, CDR1 is LNHDA and CDR2 SQIVND (reference sequence). The CDR3: CASTLGLAGAPPTGELFF. The CDR3 coding sequence is TGTGCCAGTACCCTAGGACTAGCGGGAGCCCCCCCCACCGGGGAGCTGTTTTTT.

The rearrangement uses TRBV7-9 and TRBJ2-7; no firm D call. The V gene lost 2 bases and the J gene lost 2 bases, with 1 base spanning the gap. The germline gives CDR1 SEHNR, CDR2 FQNEAQ (reference sequence). The CDR3 extends over 11 amino acids. The CDR3 region is CASSLTYEQYF. The CDR3 nucleotides read TGTGCCAGCAGCTTAACCTACGAGCAGTACTTC.

This chain uses TRBV3-1 (or the pseudogene TRBV3-2) with TRBJ2-5; 11 bases match TRBD2. V shed 5 bases and J 1 base; nucleotides not matched to a gene: 3. The CDR3 length is 15 residues. Germline CDR1 is LGHDT and CDR2 is YNNKEL (reference sequence). CDR3 in amino acids: CASSLTSGGQETQYF. The CDR3 DNA reads TGTGCCAGCAGCTTAACTAGCGGGGGCCAAGAGACCCAGTACTTC.

This clone was seen a few times. The chain has TRBV5-4 and TRBJ2-5; D is unresolved. CDR1 SGHNT and CDR2 YYREEE come from the germline V gene (reference sequence). V lost 0 bases to trimming and J lost 5 bases, with 8 bases between them. The CDR3 loop spans 13 amino acids. The CDR3 protein is CASSLGLGETQYF. CDR3 nucleotide sequence: TGTGCCAGCAGCTTGGGGTTGGGGGAGACCCAGTACTTC.

This sequence joins TRBV29-1 and TRBJ2-7; 10 bases agree with TRBD2. V was clipped by 7 bases and J by 2 bases; unmatched bases: 26. Germline loops: CDR1 SQVTM, CDR2 ANQGSEA. The CDR3 loop spans 20 amino acids. The CDR3 coding sequence is TGCAGCGCTAAAGGCGGTAGTAGCGGGGGGTCTTTAGCCCTTACCTACGAGCAGTACTTC. Amino acids: CSAKGGSSGGSLALTYEQYF.

The rearrangement links TRBV7-9 to TRBJ2-1, with 13 bases that match TRBD2. The CDR3 is 15 amino acids. Germline assignment: CDR1 SEHNR and CDR2 FQNEAQ (reference sequence). Losses at the gene ends were 5 bases for V and 4 bases for J; bases not matched to a gene: 2. The CDR3 DNA reads TGTGCCAGCAGCCCGGGACTAGCGGGGTACAATGAGCAGTTCTTC. It yields the protein CASSPGLAGYNEQFF.

This chain connects TRBV11-3 to TRBJ2-7; 7 nucleotides line up with TRBD2. The J segment lost 3 bases and the V segment lost 5 bases, leaving 7 bases of the junction unmatched. Germline lookup yields CDR1 SGHNT and CDR2 YENEEA. The CDR3 covers 14 residues. CDR3 protein: CASSELGTIYEQYF. The DNA of the CDR3 is TGTGCCAGCAGCGAGCTGGGGACTATCTACGAGCAGTACTTC.

The rearrangement links TRBV27 to TRBJ1-1, with TRBD1 identical over 7 bases. V lost 6 bases to trimming and J lost 5 bases; unmatched junction nucleotides: 9. The germline CDR1 and CDR2 sequences are MNHEY and SMNVEV (reference sequence). The CDR3 extends over 14 amino acids. CDR3 residues: CASRLGGAWTEAFF. CDR3 nucleotide sequence: TGTGCCAGCAGACTAGGGGGCGCGTGGACTGAAGCTTTCTTT.

The chain is built from TRBV28 and TRBJ2-7; tentative D call: TRBD2 (6 bases). This CDR3 is built from 15 residues. Germline V gene lookup returns CDR1 MDHEN and CDR2 SYDVKM. The V end lost 4 bases, the J end lost 9 bases, and 22 bases lay between the germline ends. CDR3 DNA: TGTGCCAGCAGTTCCTCACTAGCAACCTCAAGGGCGCAGTACTTC. Its protein is CASSSSLATSRAQYF.

The rearrangement joins TRBV19 to TRBJ1-5, with TRBD1 as a possible D gene (6 bases). Deletions cut 7 bases from V and 7 bases from J, with 17 bases between. The CDR3 consists of 14 residues. Germline CDR1 reads LNHDA; CDR2 reads SQIVND (reference sequence). The CDR3 loop reads CASTPGGARQPQHF. The CDR3 DNA sequence: TGTGCCAGTACCCCGGGGGGGGCTCGGCAGCCCCAGCATTTT. The complete variable domain, with remaining parts taken from reference TRBV19 and TRBJ1-5, reads DGGITQSPKYLFRKEGQNVTLSCEQNLNHDAMYWYRQDPGQGLRLIYYSQIVNDFQKGDIAEGYSVSREKKESFPLTVTSAQKNPTAFYLCASTPGGARQPQHFGDGTRLSIL.

The chain couples TRBV12-3 or TRBV12-4 to TRBJ1-5; perhaps TRBD1 as D (5 bases). The CDR3 has 11 amino acids. The V gene lost 8 bases and the J gene lost 12 bases, with 14 bases spanning the gap. CDR3 bases: TGTGCCAGCCGCCTCACAGGAGTCCAGCATTTT. Its translation is CASRLTGVQHF.

This chain uses TRBV4-1 with TRBJ1-2; TRBD1 agrees at 8 bases. CDR1 and CDR2 from the germline V gene are MGHRA and YSYEKL. With 3 bases clipped from V and 1 base from J, the junction kept 4 bases outside the gene matches. This CDR3 is built from 15 residues. CDR3 bases: TGCGCCAGCAGCCAGGGGACAGGACATAACTATGGCTACACCTTC. Protein: CASSQGTGHNYGYTF.

The rearrangement uses TRBV19 and TRBJ1-5; 7 positions match TRBD1. Germline V lookup: CDR1 LNHDA, CDR2 SQIVND (reference sequence). The CDR3 contains 13 residues. V gave up 9 bases and J gave up 3 bases; unmatched junction bases: 5. Here the CDR3 DNA reads TGTGCCAGCAAGGGACAGTTCAATCAGCCCCAGCATTTT. This encodes CASKGQFNQPQHF.

The V call is TRBV11-2, the J call TRBJ2-1; no firm D call. The CDR3 contains 15 residues. Per germline, CDR1 SGHAT and CDR2 FQNNGV. V lost 5 bases and J lost 0, with 11 bases in between. CDR3 sequence: CASSQYSGSYNEQFF. CDR3 nucleotide sequence: TGTGCCAGCAGCCAGTACTCGGGCTCCTACAATGAGCAGTTCTTC.

This clone was found a few times. The chain joins TRBV10-3 to TRBJ2-7; 9 positions agree with TRBD2. Germline V gene data show CDR1 as ENHRY and CDR2 as SYGVKD. The CDR3 spans 13 residues. V was clipped by 10 bases and J by 7 bases; unmatched bases: 11. The CDR3 DNA sequence: TGTGCCACCCACGGCGGGGGGGCCGTAGAGCAGTACTTC. It is translated as CATHGGGAVEQYF.

To note about this clone: At one end the junction does not follow the germline gene, possibly because of a read error. The chain uses TRBV7-7 and TRBJ2-1; 8 bases align to TRBD1. CDR1 SSHAT and CDR2 FNYEAQ come from the germline V gene (reference sequence). There are 15 residues in the CDR3. In nucleotides, the CDR3 is TGTGCTAGCAGCCCCGGACAGGGCTCCTACAATGAGCAGTTCTTC. It codes for CASSPGQGSYNEQFF.

The gene calls are TRBV19 and TRBJ1-1; D is perhaps TRBD1 (5 bases). Germline-derived CDR1 and CDR2 are LNHDA and SQIVND (reference sequence). Trimming cost V 1 base and J 1 base, with 10 bases left between them. The CDR3 has 15 amino acids. CDR3 protein: CASSIGPTGNTEAFF. The CDR3 DNA follows: TGTGCCAGTAGTATAGGCCCCACAGGGAACACTGAAGCTTTCTTT.

The gene calls are TRBV6-5 and TRBJ1-1; D gene uncertain. Per germline, CDR1 MNHEY and CDR2 SVGAGI. CDR3 length: 14 amino acids. With 7 bases removed from V and 1 base from J, the gap between germline ends came to 13 bases. The CDR3 DNA reads as TGTGCCAGCACCCCGTCTCCTTGGAACACTGAAGCTTTCTTT. It is translated as CASTPSPWNTEAFF.

The rearrangement joins TRBV5-6 to TRBJ2-7, with a weak D call TRBD1 (5 bases). The CDR3 has 12 amino acids. The germline V and J ends were trimmed by 3 bases and 6 bases, with 10 bases remaining between them. Germline CDR1 and CDR2: SGHDT and YYEEEE. The CDR3 bases are TGTGCCAGCAGCTGGGGTAGGGGCGAGCAGTACTTC. This codes for CASSWGRGEQYF.

The rearrangement links TRBV6-2 or TRBV6-3 to TRBJ1-1, with D unresolved. Germline values: CDR1 MNHEY, CDR2 SVGEGT. The CDR3 has 12 residues. Trimming cost V 5 bases and J 5 bases, with 9 bases left between them. CDR3 sequence reads: CASSEQVTEAFF. CDR3 sequence (DNA): TGTGCCAGCAGTGAGCAGGTAACTGAAGCTTTCTTT.